A selection of T cell receptor beta chains follows, all from one sample in a study of T cell responses to AZD1222 COVID-19 vaccine. The method was immunoSEQ multiplex PCR; TCRdb's version includes in-frame clones alone and lacks a portion of them. The data show approximately 120,000 clones, with more than 80% seen just once and about 1.4% held by the top ten. The sample consisted of peripheral blood, taken on day 0 of AZD1222 vaccination. The source is an adult in good health. Each CDR3 is given with its conserved first and last residue. The D gene is left open where the match is weak. Clone size appears in some rows only: once, few, many, or a class for an expanded clone.

15	-	TRBV7-9	TRBJ2-5	-	TGTGCCAGCAGTTCCGATTTAGGGGGTTCGGAGACCCAGTACTTC	CASSSDLGGSETQYF
16	TRBD1	TRBV19	TRBJ1-2	-	TGTGCCAGTAGTATAGAGGGACAGGAGATTCCCTATGGCTACACCTTC	CASSIEGQEIPYGYTF
13	-	TRBV24-1	TRBJ1-2	-	TGTGCCATTTCACGAACCTCTAACTATGGCTACACCTTC	CAISRTSNYGYTF
13	TRBD1	TRBV5-8	TRBJ1-1	-	TGTGCCAGCAGCTTCAGGGGGACGACTGAAGCTTTCTTT	CASSFRGTTEAFF
17	TRBD2	TRBV18	TRBJ2-1	-	TGTGCCAGCTCACCACCGGGGCTAGCGGGATTGGGGAATGAGCAGTTCTTC	CASSPPGLAGLGNEQFF
14	TRBD1	TRBV6-6	TRBJ1-1	-	TGTGCCAGCAGCGCAGGGGGGTCGAACACTGAAGCTTTCTTT	CASSAGGSNTEAFF
12	TRBD1	TRBV29-1	TRBJ2-7	once	TGCAGCGTTGTAATAGGGGGCCGCGAGCAGTACTTC	CSVVIGGREQYF
16	-	TRBV5-4	TRBJ2-3	once	TGTGCCAGCAGCTTTGGGAGCGCCTCTCTCCCAGATACGCAGTATTTT	CASSFGSASLPDTQYF
14	-	TRBV19	TRBJ1-2	-	TGTGCCAGTAGTGGTCCGGGTAGGACCTATGGCTACACCTTC	CASSGPGRTYGYTF
17	TRBD1	TRBV19	TRBJ2-7	few	TGTGCCAGTAGTCTACAATGGGACAGGGCCTACTCCTACGAGCAGTACTTC	CASSLQWDRAYSYEQYF
13	-	TRBV28	TRBJ1-2	-	TGTGCCAGCAGTTTCGGGACCCTGTTAAGCTACACCTTC	CASSFGTLLSYTF
15	TRBD2	TRBV15	TRBJ2-1	-	TGTGCCACCAGCAGAGATGCTAGCGGTTACAATGAGCAGTTCTTC	CATSRDASGYNEQFF
11	-	TRBV24-1	TRBJ2-1	-	TGTGCCACCAGTGATTATAGTGAGCAGTTCTTC	CATSDYSEQFF
15	TRBD2	TRBV5-1	TRBJ2-7	-	TGCGCCAGCAGACTTGAAAGCGGGGTATCCTACGAGCAGTACTTC	CASRLESGVSYEQYF
15	TRBD2	TRBV9	TRBJ2-5	once	TGTGCCAGCACCCTTTCCCCCAGCGGGAAAGAGACCCAGTACTTC	CASTLSPSGKETQYF
15	-	TRBV7-3	TRBJ2-7	-	TGTGCCAGCAGCTTAGGGAACCCAATCTACTACGAGCAGTACTTC	CASSLGNPIYYEQYF
14	-	TRBV4-2	TRBJ1-1	-	TGTGCCAGCAGCCAAAGCCAGGGGAACACTGAAGCTTTCTTT	CASSQSQGNTEAFF
14	-	TRBV24-1	TRBJ2-1	-	TGTGCCACCAGTGACGCCACTTGGTACAATGAGCAGTTCTTC	CATSDATWYNEQFF
16	TRBD2	TRBV7-2	TRBJ2-1	-	TGTGCCAGCAGCTTAGTATGGCGGGAGACTGGCTATGAGCAGTTCTTC	CASSLVWRETGYEQFF
19	-	TRBV27	TRBJ1-2	-	TGTGCCAGCAGTCCTACCCTAAAAGGGAAGGTTGGCTTAAACTATGGCTACACCTTC	CASSPTLKGKVGLNYGYTF
15	TRBD2	TRBV20-1	TRBJ2-3	-	TGCAGTGCTTGTGCCCTAGCGGGAGGGGCAGATACGCAGTATTTT	CSACALAGGADTQYF